Here is one T cell receptor beta chain with its context. Antigen: not known. CDR1 is DFQATT, CDR2 SNEGSKA, per germline (reference sequence). Trimming stripped 6 bases from V and 4 bases from J, with 12 bases between. The CDR3 covers 12 residues. The data derive from a study of blood T cells in healthy people across ages. Whole-study findings and limits: In older individuals, TCR beta diversity per million T cells was lower, falling roughly linearly with age. In the absence of known donor CMV status, changes in expanded clonotypes were possibly confounded. Strong correlation was found linking TCR beta diversity to naive T cell percentage.

The use of a sample-barcoded 5' primer and a J-beta primer mix characterized a second PCR of about 7 to 12 cycles. All samples gave at least 2.5 million CDR3-containing paired-end reads. TCRdb re-derived calls from the 5' RACE reads in MiXCR, one entry per CDR3 protein. The table records 1.5 million to 2 million distinct CDR3 sequences, roughly 50% of them present only once. Source material: blood. This rearrangement joins TRBV20-1 to TRBJ1-2, with D unresolved. The source is a woman aged 40-49 years in good health. The CDR3 here is CSASRQTYGYTF. CDR3 in DNA: TGCAGTGCATCGCGCCAGACCTATGGCTACACCTTC.